These T cell receptor beta chains were read from a single sample in a study of shared clonotypes between healthy human individuals. Only in-frame clones appear in the TCRdb table, and some are missing; sequencing was by immunoSEQ multiplex PCR. In the table there are approximately 980,000 clones, more than 75% of which are singletons. The sample taken for sequencing was memory CD4+ T cells sorted from blood. The receptors come from a man aged 18 to 30 in good health. The CDR3 runs from the conserved cysteine through the conserved F or W. The D gene is left open where the match is weak. Size is omitted from some rows. Given values are once, few, many or a class for expanded clones.

v_gene	abundance	d_gene	j_gene	CDR3nt	CDR3aa
TRBV30	-	-	TRBJ1-3	TGTGCCTGGAGTGGGGGATGGTACTCTGGAAACACCATATATTTT	CAWSGGWYSGNTIYF
TRBV5-6	-	-	TRBJ1-1	TGTGCCAGCGGATTGTTTCGGACTGAAGCTTTCTTT	CASGLFRTEAFF
TRBV11-3	-	-	TRBJ1-1	TGTGCCAGCAGCTTATTGGTGAACACTGAAGCTTTCTTT	CASSLLVNTEAFF
TRBV5-1	-	-	TRBJ2-7	TGCGCCAGCCAGGCCTCTGGGGACGAGCAGTACTTC	CASQASGDEQYF
TRBV19	-	-	TRBJ2-7	TGTGCCAGTAGTAGTCGACAGAATCCCTACGAGCAGTACTTC	CASSSRQNPYEQYF
TRBV30	-	-	TRBJ1-1	TGTGCCTGGGCCTCCGAGGACACTGAAGCTTTCTTT	CAWASEDTEAFF
TRBV30	-	-	TRBJ2-1	TGTGCCTGGAGTGTGGACAATGAGCAGTTCTTC	CAWSVDNEQFF
TRBV6-6	-	-	TRBJ2-5	TGTGCCAGCAGTTACATAGCCGAGACCCAGTACTTC	CASSYIAETQYF
TRBV27	few	-	TRBJ1-1	TGTGCCAGCAGTTCCCGGACGCTGAACGCTGAAGCTTTCTTT	CASSSRTLNAEAFF
TRBV6-6	-	TRBD1	TRBJ1-5	TGTGCCAGCAACCCACAGGGGCTGTATCAGCCCCAGCATTTT	CASNPQGLYQPQHF
TRBV18	-	-	TRBJ2-5	TGTGCCAGCTCAAATAGGCGCGATGAGGAGACCCAGTACTTC	CASSNRRDEETQYF
TRBV11-2	-	-	TRBJ2-5	TGTGCCAGCAGCCCCTTCTGGCGGGGTCTGGAGACCCAGTACTTC	CASSPFWRGLETQYF
TRBV7-2	few	-	TRBJ2-2	TGTGCCAGCAGCCAGACGAACACCGGGGAGCTGTTTTTT	CASSQTNTGELFF
TRBV6-5	-	-	TRBJ1-2	TGTGCCAGCAGTTTGGCCGCTAACTATGGCTACACCTTC	CASSLAANYGYTF
TRBV4-1	-	TRBD2	TRBJ2-1	TGCGCCAGCAGCCAAGGGGGACTAGCATGGAATGAGCAGTTCTTC	CASSQGGLAWNEQFF
TRBV11-2	-	TRBD1	TRBJ1-1	TGTGCCAGCAGCCTCCGGGGGACAGGGGGAAATACTGAAGCTTTCTTT	CASSLRGTGGNTEAFF
TRBV4-3	-	-	TRBJ2-2	TGCGCCAGCAGCCAACTCACTAGCACCGGGGAGCTGTTTTTT	CASSQLTSTGELFF
TRBV10-3	-	-	TRBJ2-5	TGTGCCTCGCGGGGTGGGCCACAAGAGACCCAGTACTTC	CASRGGPQETQYF
TRBV19	-	-	TRBJ2-7	TGTGCCAGTAGTATGGGACTGAACTACGAGCAGTACTTC	CASSMGLNYEQYF
TRBV2	-	-	TRBJ1-6	TGTGCCAGTCTGAAACAGGGATTCGGAGGGGGGTTAAATTCACCCCTCCACTTT	CASLKQGFGGGLNSPLHF
TRBV6-5	-	-	TRBJ2-1	TGTGCCAGTGGGCGGAGTACTAATGAGCAGTTCTTC	CASGRSTNEQFF
TRBV5-1	once	-	TRBJ2-2	TGCGCCAGCAGCCTATTGGGACGGACGAACACCGGGGAGCTGTTTTTT	CASSLLGRTNTGELFF
TRBV18	-	-	TRBJ1-1	TGTGCCAGCTCACTAGATACAGGGAACACTGAAGCTTTCTTT	CASSLDTGNTEAFF
TRBV25-1	few	-	TRBJ1-1	TGTGCCAGCAGAACTACAGCGGAAGCTTTCTTT	CASRTTAEAFF
TRBV7-3	-	-	TRBJ1-2	TGTGCCAGCAGCCCGGGGGCAGACGCTAACTATGGCTACACCTTC	CASSPGADANYGYTF
TRBV29-1	-	-	TRBJ1-2	TGCAGCGTTGAAGAAGGGTTGGATGGCTACACCTTC	CSVEEGLDGYTF
TRBV5-1	-	-	TRBJ2-2	TGCGCCAGCAGCTTCCGGGTCGGAGGTACCGGGGAGCTGTTTTTT	CASSFRVGGTGELFF
TRBV6-4	-	-	TRBJ2-4	TGTGCCAGCGGGGGACTAGCCAAAAACATTCAGTACTTC	CASGGLAKNIQYF
TRBV19	-	TRBD2	TRBJ2-3	TGTGCCAGTAGTTTAGCGGGAGATGCGCAGTATTTT	CASSLAGDAQYF
TRBV20-1	few	TRBD1	TRBJ1-2	TGCAGTGTTCGGACAGGCGTTGGCTACACCTTC	CSVRTGVGYTF
TRBV7-7	once	-	TRBJ2-5	TGTGCTAGCAGCCCCGGAGTAGGGATGGTAGAGACCCAGTACTTC	CASSPGVGMVETQYF
TRBV6-4	-	TRBD2	TRBJ2-4	TGTGCCAGCATCAAAGCGGGACTAGCGGGAGGGCCTAGGGCCAAAAACATTCAGTACTTC	CASIKAGLAGGPRAKNIQYF
TRBV30	-	TRBD1	TRBJ1-6	TGTGCCTCCCACCCCCAGACAGGGGCGGGCTCACCCCTCCACTTT	CASHPQTGAGSPLHF
TRBV11-3	-	TRBD1	TRBJ2-7	TGTGCCAGCAGCCCGGGACAGAGCTCCTACGAGCAGTACTTC	CASSPGQSSYEQYF
TRBV4-1	-	-	TRBJ2-5	TGCGCCAGCAGCCAAGGGAAGGGCGGGGAGACCCAGTACTTC	CASSQGKGGETQYF
TRBV2	-	TRBD1	TRBJ2-3	TGTGCCAGCGGAGACAGGGTGGCAGATACGCAGTATTTT	CASGDRVADTQYF
TRBV19	-	TRBD1	TRBJ1-2	TGTGCCACCCAGGACAGGGGGCGTAACTATGGCTACACCTTC	CATQDRGRNYGYTF
TRBV7-9	-	-	TRBJ1-5	TGTGCCAGCAGCTTAGGCGGATCGAGCAATCAGCCCCAGCATTTT	CASSLGGSSNQPQHF
TRBV11-1	once	-	TRBJ1-1	TGTGCCAGCAGCCGCGGGGTTGGGTTGAACACTGAAGCTTTCTTT	CASSRGVGLNTEAFF
TRBV18	-	-	TRBJ1-6	TGTGCCAGCTCACTTGGACAGCAGAATAATTCACCCCTCCACTTT	CASSLGQQNNSPLHF
TRBV18	once	TRBD2	TRBJ2-2	TGTGCCAGCTCACCTCCTCAGGCGGGAGCGACCGGGGAGCTGTTTTTT	CASSPPQAGATGELFF
TRBV11-2	-	-	TRBJ2-2	TGTGCCAGCAGCTATCGGACAGCGAACACCGGGGAGCTGTTTTTT	CASSYRTANTGELFF
TRBV2	few	-	TRBJ1-5	TGTGCCAGCACCAAGGGGGGCAGTGGGATTAATCAGCCCCAGCATTTT	CASTKGGSGINQPQHF
TRBV7-2	few	TRBD2	TRBJ2-7	TGTGCCAGCAGTCTGTCGGCGGGAGCCTACGAGCAGTACTTC	CASSLSAGAYEQYF
TRBV4-2	-	TRBD1	TRBJ2-3	TGTGCCAGCAGCCAAACGGGACAGGGGGGCCTCACAGATACGCAGTATTTT	CASSQTGQGGLTDTQYF
TRBV5-1	-	-	TRBJ2-2	TGCGCCAGCAGCCCAAGTCCTCAGACCGGGGAGCTGTTTTTT	CASSPSPQTGELFF
TRBV5-1	-	-	TRBJ1-1	TGCGCCAGCAGCCAGTTTCAGGGCACTGAAGCTTTCTTT	CASSQFQGTEAFF
TRBV30	many	-	TRBJ2-4	TGTGCCTGGAGTGGGTGGGCCAAAAACATTCAGTACTTC	CAWSGWAKNIQYF
TRBV30	-	-	TRBJ1-3	TGTGCCTGGAGTGTCACGGGAAACACCATATATTTT	CAWSVTGNTIYF
TRBV6-1	-	TRBD1	TRBJ1-3	TGTGCCAGCAGTACTAGAACAGGGGCTGGAAACACCATATATTTT	CASSTRTGAGNTIYF
TRBV29-1	-	-	TRBJ2-2	TGCAGCGTTTCTCGCGGGGACACCGGGGAGCTGTTTTTT	CSVSRGDTGELFF
TRBV19	-	-	TRBJ2-3	TGTGCCAGTAGTACCTTAACCGTCGGCGGCACAGATACGCAGTATTTT	CASSTLTVGGTDTQYF
TRBV4-1	-	-	TRBJ1-1	TGCGCCAGCAGCCAAGGTTTAGTGAACACTGAAGCTTTCTTT	CASSQGLVNTEAFF
TRBV2	-	-	TRBJ1-3	TGTGCCAGCAGGGGAACAGGGAAATCTGGAAACACCATATATTTT	CASRGTGKSGNTIYF
TRBV7-3	-	-	TRBJ2-7	TGTGCCAGCAGCCCTCAAGGCTGGGGGCGTGGCGCCTCCTACGAGCAGTACTTC	CASSPQGWGRGASYEQYF